The present entry profiles one T cell receptor beta chain with its context. This sample was included in a study of cytotoxic CD8 clonotypes in ibrutinib-treated CLL. Study details: Response samples came after a median 12 months of treatment, range 6 to 36.

Repertoires were generated with immunoSEQ multiplex PCR, while TCRdb's copy carries only in-frame clones and drops some. The sample records 300,000 to 350,000 clones, about 80% being singletons. The sequences come from PBMCs, collected before ibrutinib treatment. The source of this sequence is a human donor with chronic lymphocytic leukemia.

The CDR3 loop reads CASSPYSGSYNEQFF. CDR3 coding DNA: TGTGCCAGCAGCCCGTATAGCGGATCCTACAATGAGCAGTTCTTC. The chain uses TRBV14 and TRBJ2-1; D may be TRBD2 (6 bases). Germline CDR1 SGHDN, CDR2 FVKESK. This CDR3 region has 15 residues. The V and J ends lost 4 bases and 1 base respectively, with 11 bases between them.